The 32 T cell receptor beta chains in this list originate from one sample, sequenced in a study of PD-1 blockade in classical Hodgkin lymphoma. Clones were read by immunoSEQ multiplex PCR, and TCRdb kept only the in-frame ones, dropping some. The profile shows about 94,000 clones, nearly 90% of them singletons. Relapses following autologous stem cell transplantation were seen in all patients, with brentuximab vedotin exposure varying. This specimen was peripheral blood mononuclear cells (PBMCs), taken before the second cycle of nivolumab. The source of these receptors is a human donor with classical Hodgkin lymphoma.

In its sample, this clone was seen once. This chain links TRBV20-1 with TRBJ2-7; D possibly corresponds to TRBD1 (6 bases). Trimming cost V 5 bases and J 4 bases, with 9 bases left between them. Germline CDR1 is DFQATT and CDR2 is SNEGSKA (reference sequence). This CDR3 is built from 11 residues. The DNA of the CDR3 is TGCAGTGCTGAGGACAGTTACGAGCAGTACTTC. This translates into CSAEDSYEQYF.

The rearrangement links TRBV9 to TRBJ2-2; perhaps TRBD2 as D (6 bases). Trimming pared 4 bases from V and 6 bases from J, leaving 13 bases between. Germline V gives CDR1 SGDLS, CDR2 YYNGEE. This CDR3 has 14 residues. CDR3 DNA sequence: TGTGCCAGCAGCCCTCGCGGGGTGGCCGGGGAGCTGTTTTTT. This sequence encodes CASSPRGVAGELFF.

This clone was observed a few times. The chain has TRBV19 and TRBJ2-3, with 10 bases that match TRBD2. CDR3 length: 14 residues. V shed 6 bases and J 3 bases; nucleotides not matched to a gene: 3. Germline CDR1 and CDR2: LNHDA and SQIVND (reference sequence). DNA for the CDR3: TGTGCCAGTAGGAAAGCGGGAGGGACAGATACGCAGTATTTT. Translating it yields CASRKAGGTDTQYF.

This clone was observed a single time. The rearrangement uses TRBV6-4 and TRBJ1-2; TRBD1 might be the D (6 bases). The germline V gene encodes CDR1 MRHNA and CDR2 SNTAGT. This CDR3 region has 15 residues. The V end was cut by 7 bases, the J end by 7 bases, with 22 bases between. The DNA for the CDR3 is TGTGCCAGCACTAACCAAAGAGGGGGGCGCGGTGGCTACACCTTC. Translation gives CASTNQRGGRGGYTF.

The chain joins TRBV7-3 to TRBJ2-1; 8 positions match TRBD1. Germline loops: CDR1 SGHTA, CDR2 FQGTGA. This CDR3 has 14 amino acids. V shed 5 bases and J 9 bases; nucleotides not matched to a gene: 9. The CDR3 DNA reads TGTGCCAGCAGCGCAAATCCAGGGGGCGTTGAGCAGTTCTTC. Translation: CASSANPGGVEQFF.

The chain has TRBV15 and TRBJ1-2, with D uncertain. This CDR3 is 13 amino acids long. The V gene lost 5 bases and the J gene lost 6 bases, with 13 bases spanning the gap. The germline V gene has CDR1 LNHNV and CDR2 YYDKDF (reference sequence). The CDR3 bases are TGTGCCACCAGCCCTCCCACACCAAATGGCTACACCTTC. This gives the protein CATSPPTPNGYTF. Variable domain in full (rest from reference TRBV15 and TRBJ1-2): DAMVIQNPRYQVTQFGKPVTLSCSQTLNHNVMYWYQQKSSQAPKLLFHYYDKDFNNEADTPDNFQSRRPNTSFCFLDIRSPGLGDTAMYLCATSPPTPNGYTFGSGTRLTVV.

This rearrangement joins TRBV7-9 to TRBJ2-1, with TRBD2 identical over 14 bases. Per the germline V gene, CDR1 is SEHNR and CDR2 is FQNEAQ (reference sequence). The ends lost 5 bases at V and 7 bases at J; junction bases unmatched: 7. The CDR3 is 16 amino acids. The CDR3 sequence: CASSPEGTSGGNEQFF. Written as DNA, the CDR3 is TGTGCCAGCAGCCCAGAGGGGACTAGCGGGGGTAATGAGCAGTTCTTC.

This clone appeared a single time. The chain is built from TRBV6-1 and TRBJ2-4; D might be TRBD2 (6 bases). The V gene lost 0 bases and the J gene lost 4 bases, with 13 bases spanning the gap. The CDR3 runs 16 residues. Germline V CDR1 and CDR2: MNHNS, SASEGT. The CDR3 coding sequence is TGTGCCAGCAGTGAAGCGCATGGGGGGAAGAAAAACATTCAGTACTTC. Amino acid sequence: CASSEAHGGKKNIQYF.

V is TRBV27 and J is TRBJ2-1; 9 bases agree with TRBD2. The CDR3 extends over 13 amino acids. V gave up 6 bases and J gave up 10 bases; unmatched junction bases: 7. The germline V gene has CDR1 MNHEY and CDR2 SMNVEV (reference sequence). The CDR3 DNA reads TGTGCCAGCAGGCCTAGCGGGGACCGGGAGCAGTTCTTC. This encodes CASRPSGDREQFF.

The chain joins TRBV28 to TRBJ2-1, with 12 bases that match TRBD2. Germline CDR1 reads MDHEN; CDR2 reads SYDVKM. Trimming cost V 5 bases and J 4 bases; bases outside gene matches: 24. This CDR3 is 22 amino acids long. The CDR3 protein is CASSTPSWGGLAGQGGYNEQFF. As DNA, the CDR3 is TGTGCCAGCAGTACCCCGAGTTGGGGGGGACTAGCGGGTCAAGGGGGTTACAATGAGCAGTTCTTC.

This chain connects TRBV6-5 to TRBJ2-3; D gene unclear. The CDR3 runs 13 residues. The germline V gene has CDR1 MNHEY and CDR2 SVGAGI. V was cut by 3 bases and J by 4 bases, with 8 bases left in between. The CDR3 sequence is CASSYEISDTQYF. DNA of the CDR3: TGTGCCAGCAGTTATGAAATTTCAGATACGCAGTATTTT.

The rearrangement uses TRBV18 and TRBJ2-1; D might be TRBD1 or TRBD2, each matching 5 bases. The length of the CDR3 is 15 residues. The germline V gene encodes CDR1 KGHSH and CDR2 LQKENI. The V and J ends lost 2 bases and 6 bases respectively, with 14 bases between them. CDR3 loop: CASSPSGLGTNEQFF. The DNA for the CDR3 is TGTGCCAGCTCACCATCCGGACTGGGGACCAATGAGCAGTTCTTC.

The chain employs TRBV25-1 and TRBJ2-5; tentative D call: TRBD1 (5 bases). V dropped 3 bases and J dropped 5 bases, with 19 bases sitting between them. The CDR3 has 16 residues. Germline CDR1 is MGHDK and CDR2 is SYGVNS. The CDR3 region is CASSDSRVRASETQYF. The CDR3 region has the DNA TGTGCCAGCAGTGACTCCAGGGTCAGGGCGTCCGAGACCCAGTACTTC.

This chain links TRBV5-4 with TRBJ1-2; D perhaps matches TRBD1 (5 bases). The CDR3 loop spans 15 amino acids. Germline V gene sequence: CDR1 SGHNT, CDR2 YYREEE (reference sequence). V was pared by 0 bases and J by 3 bases, with 12 bases between. CDR3 region: CASSLGQGADYGYTF. The CDR3, as DNA: TGTGCCAGCAGCTTGGGGCAGGGAGCTGACTATGGCTACACCTTC.

The count of this clone is one. The chain employs TRBV19 and TRBJ2-5; 8 bases agree with TRBD1. The CDR3 covers 16 residues. Germline trimming cut 2 bases from V and 1 base from J; bases unmatched to any gene: 6. CDR1 and CDR2 (germline): LNHDA, SQIVND (reference sequence). The CDR3 sequence is CASSITGTGPQETQYF. The CDR3 DNA follows: TGTGCCAGTAGTATAACCGGGACAGGCCCCCAAGAGACCCAGTACTTC.

V and J are TRBV6-6 and TRBJ2-1; D perhaps matches TRBD1 (6 bases). This CDR3 spans 15 amino acids. Germline lookup yields CDR1 MNHNY and CDR2 SVGAGI (reference sequence). The germline V and J ends were trimmed by 5 bases and 0 bases, with 11 bases remaining between them. CDR3 in DNA: TGTGCCAGCAGTCGGGACATGAGCTCCTACAATGAGCAGTTCTTC. This sequence encodes CASSRDMSSYNEQFF.

V gene TRBV18 combines with J gene TRBJ1-4; D uncertain. Trimming removed 8 bases from V and 10 bases from J, with 17 bases in between. There are 13 residues in the CDR3. Germline values: CDR1 KGHSH, CDR2 LQKENI. The CDR3: CASATGSDGKLFF. As DNA, the CDR3 is TGTGCCAGCGCAACGGGGTCGGATGGAAAACTGTTTTTT.

The rearrangement joins TRBV6-6 to TRBJ2-1; D remains ambiguous. V shed 6 bases and J shed 15 bases, with 15 bases lying between them. This CDR3 has 11 amino acids. Germline CDR1 MNHNY, CDR2 SVGAGI (reference sequence). CDR3 sequence: CASSPSTGRFF. DNA of the CDR3: TGTGCCAGCAGCCCCTCGACCGGTCGGTTCTTC.

This rearrangement joins TRBV19 to TRBJ2-7; possibly TRBD1 for D (6 bases). Trimming left V 1 base short and J 2 bases short, with 12 bases between. Germline lookup yields CDR1 LNHDA and CDR2 SQIVND (reference sequence). The CDR3 contains 15 residues. CDR3 DNA sequence: TGTGCCAGTAGTATAGCCAGGGACATCCCCTACGAGCAGTACTTC. This encodes CASSIARDIPYEQYF.

This clone was seen only once. V and J are TRBV7-9 and TRBJ2-7; the D gene could be TRBD1 or TRBD2 (5 bases each). V lost 5 bases and J lost 4, with 12 bases in between. The germline V gene has CDR1 SEHNR and CDR2 FQNEAQ (reference sequence). The CDR3 runs to 13 residues. In nucleotides, the CDR3 is TGTGCCAGCAGCCCCGGGGCGGAATACGAGCAGTACTTC. Encoded protein: CASSPGAEYEQYF. Combining the CDR3 with reference TRBV7-9 and TRBJ2-7 gives the whole variable domain DTGVSQNPRHKITKRGQNVTFRCDPISEHNRLYWYRQTLGQGPEFLTYFQNEAQLEKSRLLSDRFSAERPKGSFSTLEIQRTEQGDSAMYLCASSPGAEYEQYFGPGTRLTVT.

This clone was observed a single time. J is TRBJ2-7 and V is TRBV2, with D possibly TRBD2 on 6 matching bases. Germline CDR1 reads SNHLY; CDR2 reads FYNNEI. CDR3 length: 14 residues. V was pared by 0 bases and J by 5 bases, with 11 bases between. The CDR3 bases are TGTGCCAGCAGTGAAGCCGGAGGGGTCAACGAGCAGTACTTC. The encoded protein is CASSEAGGVNEQYF.

V gene TRBV27 combines with J gene TRBJ2-1; no reliable D call. Germline CDR1 MNHEY, CDR2 SMNVEV (reference sequence). The ends were cut back, 5 bases at V and 13 bases at J, with 15 bases in the middle. This CDR3 has 12 amino acids. CDR3 residues: CASSTPFGSQFF. For the CDR3, the DNA is TGTGCCAGCAGTACCCCCTTCGGTAGTCAGTTCTTC.

The J gene is TRBJ1-4, the V gene TRBV15; perhaps TRBD1 as D (6 bases). This CDR3 contains 13 residues. CDR1 is LNHNV, CDR2 YYDKDF, per germline (reference sequence). V lost 0 bases to trimming and J lost 13 bases, with 12 bases between them. CDR3 in amino acids: CATSRDLDSRLFF. The CDR3 nucleotides are TGTGCCACCAGCAGAGATTTGGACAGTAGACTGTTTTTT.

The V call is TRBV18, the J call TRBJ2-7; no reliable D call. Germline CDR1 is KGHSH and CDR2 is LQKENI. The CDR3 has 13 residues. Trimming took 2 bases from V and 3 from J, leaving 8 bases between them. The DNA of the CDR3 is TGTGCCAGCTCACCAACGGCTAGCTACGAGCAGTACTTC. It yields the protein CASSPTASYEQYF.

CDR3 DNA: TGTGCCAGCAGCTTAGAGGCGGGAGGTGTCTCCTACAATGAGCAGTTCTTC. It yields the protein CASSLEAGGVSYNEQFF. This chain connects TRBV11-3 to TRBJ2-1; 8 positions agree with TRBD2. The J segment lost 0 bases and the V segment lost 0 bases, leaving 4 bases of the junction unmatched. This CDR3 comprises 17 residues. CDR1 SGHNT and CDR2 YENEEA come from the germline V gene.

V and J are TRBV6-4 and TRBJ2-1, with D perhaps matching TRBD2 (5 bases). The length of the CDR3 is 15 residues. The V and J ends lost 3 bases and 3 bases respectively, with 12 bases between them. CDR1 and CDR2 (germline): MRHNA, SNTAGT. The chain's CDR3 is CASSESLAGYNEQFF. In DNA form, the CDR3 reads TGTGCCAGCAGTGAGTCCCTAGCTGGCTACAATGAGCAGTTCTTC.

The chain carries TRBV2 and TRBJ2-1; the match to TRBD2 covers 12 bases. Germline lookup yields CDR1 SNHLY and CDR2 FYNNEI. V dropped 6 bases and J dropped 4; count of bases not matched to a gene: 4. The CDR3 covers 15 residues. The CDR3 DNA reads TGTGCCAGCAGGCTAGGACTAGCGGGATACAATGAGCAGTTCTTC. As protein: CASRLGLAGYNEQFF.

This clone was counted once. V is TRBV5-6 and J is TRBJ2-2; D gene unclear. CDR1 is SGHDT and CDR2 is YYEEEE in the germline V gene. The CDR3 runs to 14 residues. Trimming shortened V by 4 bases and J by 5 bases, and 12 bases separated the two germline ends. The CDR3 DNA reads TGTGCCAGCAGCGACCTACGGCTTACCGGGGAGCTGTTTTTT. Translating gives CASSDLRLTGELFF. Full variable domain (outside the CDR3, taken from reference TRBV5-6 and TRBJ2-2): DAGVTQSPTHLIKTRGQQVTLRCSPKSGHDTVSWYQQALGQGPQFIFQYYEEEERQRGNFPDRFSGHQFPNYSSELNVNALLLGDSALYLCASSDLRLTGELFFGEGSRLTVL.

The rearrangement links TRBV16 to TRBJ2-1; the D gene could be TRBD1 or TRBD2 (5 bases each). In germline, CDR1 is KGHSY, CDR2 FQNENV. The CDR3 is 15 residues long. The V gene lost 8 bases and the J gene lost 4 bases, with 18 bases spanning the gap. CDR3 residues: CASSPWGTHYNEQFF. CDR3 nucleotide sequence: TGTGCCAGCTCGCCCTGGGGGACCCATTACAATGAGCAGTTCTTC.

This clone was seen only a few times. The CDR3 bases are TGCAGCGTTACCCAGGGATCGACTAGCACAGATACGCAGTATTTT. Its translation: CSVTQGSTSTDTQYF. The genes are TRBV29-1 and TRBJ2-3; TRBD1 might be the D (5 bases). This CDR3 spans 15 amino acids. Germline CDR1 reads SQVTM; CDR2 reads ANQGSEA. With 5 bases removed from V and 0 bases from J, the gap between germline ends came to 15 bases.

The chain has TRBV27 and TRBJ1-5; D gene uncertain. This CDR3 is built from 14 residues. V lost 2 bases, J lost 6 bases, and 11 bases lay in between. Germline CDR1 is MNHEY and CDR2 is SMNVEV (reference sequence). Here the CDR3 reads CASSLNFLVQPQHF. The CDR3 DNA sequence: TGTGCCAGCAGTTTAAATTTTTTGGTTCAGCCCCAGCATTTT.

The gene calls are TRBV11-2 and TRBJ1-5; D remains unclear. Per the germline V gene, CDR1 is SGHAT and CDR2 is FQNNGV. The V end was cut by 6 bases, the J end by 2 bases, with 5 bases between. The CDR3 has 12 amino acids. The CDR3: CASSLGNQPQHF. CDR3 DNA sequence: TGTGCCAGCAGTTTGGGCAATCAGCCCCAGCATTTT.